These 12 T cell receptor beta chains came from one sample sequenced in a study of vaccination effects on CD4 cells after COVID-19. Isolation of CD4+ T cells took place after about ten days of culture. Participants got two doses of BNT162b2 or mRNA-1273 vaccine. The antigens for these receptors are not known. Here immunoSEQ multiplex PCR was the method, and the copy in TCRdb shows in-frame clones only, minus some. The sample records 50,000 to 60,000 clones, approximately 72% being singletons. The material sequenced was CD4+ T cells from PBMCs cultured without peptide, taken after COVID-19 vaccination. Receptors were obtained from a human donor who received a COVID-19 vaccine.

The chain combines TRBV2 with TRBJ1-2, with 10 positions matching TRBD1. CDR3 size: 13 residues. Germline lookup yields CDR1 SNHLY and CDR2 FYNNEI. The V segment lost 5 bases and the J segment 8 bases; nucleotides outside the gene matches: 5. CDR3 amino acids: CASSYKGQGGYTF. The CDR3, as DNA: TGTGCCAGCAGTTATAAGGGACAGGGGGGCTACACCTTC. Full variable domain (outside the CDR3, taken from reference TRBV2 and TRBJ1-2): EPEVTQTPSHQVTQMGQEVILRCVPISNHLYFYWYRQILGQKVEFLVSFYNNEISEKSEIFDDQFSVERPDGSNFTLKIRSTKLEDSAMYFCASSYKGQGGYTFGSGTRLTVV.

This clone has a handful of counts. This chain joins TRBV4-1 and TRBJ1-5; the D is unclear. Germline V gives CDR1 MGHRA, CDR2 YSYEKL. With 1 base removed from V and 5 bases from J, the gap between germline ends came to 3 bases. The CDR3 contains 12 residues. The DNA of the CDR3 is TGCGCCAGCAGCCAAGGGTATCAGCCCCAGCATTTT. This codes for CASSQGYQPQHF.

The V call is TRBV19, the J call TRBJ1-1, with 7 bases aligning to TRBD1. J gave up 6 bases and V 3 bases, and 13 bases lay outside the gene matches. Germline V gene data show CDR1 as LNHDA and CDR2 as SQIVND (reference sequence). The CDR3 is 16 residues long. DNA for the CDR3: TGTGCCAGTAGTATTTACGGGACAGCCGTGAATGCTGAAGCTTTCTTT. Its protein is CASSIYGTAVNAEAFF.

This clone was seen only a few times. This chain joins TRBV5-1 and TRBJ2-5; 8 bases align to TRBD2. The CDR3 extends over 15 amino acids. Germline trimming cut 0 bases from V and 10 bases from J; bases unmatched to any gene: 11. Germline CDR1 is SGHRS and CDR2 is YFSETQ. As DNA, the CDR3 is TGCGCCAGCAGCTTGGCCGCGGTAGCGGGACTCGACCAGTACTTC. Translated: CASSLAAVAGLDQYF.

This sequence joins TRBV29-1 and TRBJ2-5; D might be TRBD2 (6 bases). V was clipped by 7 bases and J by 2 bases, with 11 bases between them. Germline V gene lookup returns CDR1 SQVTM and CDR2 ANQGSEA. The CDR3 totals 12 residues. This chain's CDR3 is CSAGGFQETQYF. For the CDR3, the DNA is TGCAGCGCTGGGGGGTTTCAAGAGACCCAGTACTTC.

The chain couples TRBV4-3 to TRBJ1-4, with TRBD1 as a possible D gene (6 bases). Trimming stripped 5 bases from V and 8 bases from J, with 27 bases between. CDR1 is LGHNA, CDR2 YSLEER, per germline. This CDR3 is 18 amino acids long. DNA of the CDR3: TGCGCCAGCAGCGTTGGGTTAACATCTGGGACACAAGGGGAAAAACTGTTTTTT. Amino acid sequence: CASSVGLTSGTQGEKLFF.

This clone came up a few times. The chain uses TRBV28 and TRBJ1-1, with D unclear. Germline CDR1 MDHEN, CDR2 SYDVKM. V was clipped by 4 bases and J by 4 bases, with 13 bases between them. This CDR3 is built from 14 residues. CDR3 amino acids: CASSSPVLGTEAFF. The CDR3 DNA reads TGTGCCAGCAGTTCGCCCGTACTGGGCACTGAAGCTTTCTTT.

The chain links TRBV19 to TRBJ1-5; D not certain. This CDR3 has 16 residues. The V gene lost 2 bases and the J gene lost 0 bases, with 11 bases spanning the gap. The germline CDR1 and CDR2 sequences are LNHDA and SQIVND (reference sequence). The CDR3 DNA is TGTGCCAGTAGTATAAGGGCGGTGTATAGCAATCAGCCCCAGCATTTT. Translated: CASSIRAVYSNQPQHF.

The chain is built from TRBV19 and TRBJ1-3; tentative D call: TRBD1 (5 bases). V lost 3 bases and J lost 2, with 5 bases in between. The CDR3 extends over 13 amino acids. From germline, CDR1 is LNHDA and CDR2 SQIVND (reference sequence). The CDR3 DNA reads TGTGCCAGTAGTATGACAGCTGGAAACACCATATATTTT. This sequence encodes CASSMTAGNTIYF.

Only one count was recorded for this clone. V and J are TRBV5-1 and TRBJ1-1; D is ambiguous. Germline-derived CDR1 and CDR2 are SGHRS and YFSETQ. This CDR3 comprises 13 residues. The ends were cut back, 2 bases at V and 3 bases at J, with 8 bases in the middle. DNA for the CDR3: TGCGCCAGCAGCTTCCGGTTAGACACTGAAGCTTTCTTT. Translated, it gives CASSFRLDTEAFF. The full variable domain, rest sourced from reference TRBV5-1 and TRBJ1-1, is KAGVTQTPRYLIKTRGQQVTLSCSPISGHRSVSWYQQTPGQGLQFLFEYFSETQRNKGNFPGRFSGRQFSNSRSEMNVSTLELGDSALYLCASSFRLDTEAFFGQGTRLTVV.

A remark on this clone: A junction boundary mismatches the germline segment, possibly from a read error. This chain joins TRBV18 and TRBJ1-2, with D uncertain. The germline V gene encodes CDR1 KGHSH and CDR2 LQKENI. CDR3 length: 14 amino acids. The CDR3 reads CASSPPAGPYGYAF. CDR3 coding DNA: TGTGCCAGCTCACCCCCCGCCGGGCCATATGGCTACGCCTTC.

The V and J genes are TRBV6-5 and TRBJ1-1; D is undetermined. The V end lost 6 bases, the J end lost 4 bases, and 12 bases lay between the germline ends. CDR3 length: 13 amino acids. Germline V lookup: CDR1 MNHEY, CDR2 SVGAGI. The CDR3 here is CASSAQVGTEAFF. The DNA of the CDR3 is TGTGCCAGCAGCGCTCAGGTCGGCACTGAAGCTTTCTTT.